A selection of T cell receptor beta chains follows, all from one sample in a study of blood T cell repertoires in COVID-19. Sequencing was performed with immunoSEQ multiplex PCR; in TCRdb, only in-frame clones are kept and a portion is missing. Among over 100,000 clones, 82% were seen once, and the ten largest hold 4% to 5.5%. Sequencing was carried out using peripheral blood. The receptors come from a man in his 60s with acute or convalescent COVID-19. The CDR3 runs from the conserved cysteine through the conserved F or W. Fields, in order: J gene, clone size, D gene, V gene, CDR3 DNA, CDR3 protein. D genes are given only for firm matches. The listing skips clone size in some rows; elsewhere it reads once, few, many or a size class.

TRBJ2-5,once,-,TRBV7-2,TGTGCCAGCAGCTTCCAACAGGGCCAAGAGACCCAGTACTTC,CASSFQQGQETQYF
TRBJ2-1,-,-,TRBV5-1,TGCGCCAGCAGCGTGCGGGACCCCAATGAGCAGTTCTTC,CASSVRDPNEQFF
TRBJ1-1,few,-,TRBV6-5,TGTGCCAGCAGTTATAACAGGGTCGTGACTGAAGCTTTCTTT,CASSYNRVVTEAFF
TRBJ1-1,-,-,TRBV15,TGTGCCACCAGCAGAGATCGGGGACAGAACACTGAAGCTTTCTTT,CATSRDRGQNTEAFF
TRBJ2-5,-,TRBD2,TRBV3-1/TRBV3-2,TGTGCCAGCAGCCCAGCGGGAGTGGAGACCCAGTACTTC,CASSPAGVETQYF
TRBJ2-2,-,-,TRBV6-5,TGTGCCAGCAGTTACTCTGGGGCGGCTGACACCGGGGAGCTGTTTTTT,CASSYSGAADTGELFF
TRBJ2-3,-,TRBD2,TRBV6-6,TGTGCCAGCAGTCCTACCCTGACTAGCGGGAACACAGATACGCAGTATTTT,CASSPTLTSGNTDTQYF
TRBJ1-3,-,TRBD1,TRBV28,TGTGCCAGCAGTTCAGATTGGACAGGATCCCCCTCTGGAAACACCATATATTTT,CASSSDWTGSPSGNTIYF
TRBJ1-1,-,-,TRBV6-5,TGTGCCAGCAGTTACGGCGGGGGAGTAAACACTGAAGCTTTCTTT,CASSYGGGVNTEAFF
TRBJ1-5,-,-,TRBV27,TGTGCCAGCAGTTTCTCCGAAGCCCAGCCCCAGCATTTT,CASSFSEAQPQHF
TRBJ2-5,-,TRBD2,TRBV27,TGTGCCAGCAGTCTGGGGGTAGCGGGTGATGAGACCCAGTACTTC,CASSLGVAGDETQYF
TRBJ1-1,-,-,TRBV6-6,TGTGCCAGCAGTTATGCGGGTGAAGCTTTCTTT,CASSYAGEAFF
TRBJ2-1,-,TRBD1,TRBV7-3,TGTGCCAGCAGCTCGCCCGGGACAGGCAGATCACTAGCCTACAATGAGCAGTTCTTC,CASSSPGTGRSLAYNEQFF
TRBJ2-3,few,-,TRBV11-3,TGTGCCAGCAGCTTGACGGGTGCGGCCCGCACAGATACGCAGTATTTT,CASSLTGAARTDTQYF
TRBJ2-1,few,TRBD2,TRBV9,TGTGCCAGCAGCGTAGGGGGAGGGTCCTACAATGAGCAGTTCTTC,CASSVGGGSYNEQFF
TRBJ2-1,-,TRBD1,TRBV6-1,TGTGCCAGCAGTGATGACAGGGGATACAATGAGCAGTTCTTC,CASSDDRGYNEQFF
TRBJ2-7,-,-,TRBV3-1/TRBV3-2,TGTGCCAGCAGCCAAGTGCGCGACGAGCAGTACTTC,CASSQVRDEQYF
TRBJ1-2,-,-,TRBV6-4,TGTGCCAGCAGTGACATTCCAGGGCGAGGAGGCTACACCTTC,CASSDIPGRGGYTF
TRBJ1-4,-,TRBD1,TRBV27,TGTGCCAGCAGTTTCTACCCCCCTAAGTGGGACAGGGAGTTGGTTGCTAATGAAAAACTGTTTTTT,CASSFYPPKWDRELVANEKLFF
TRBJ2-3,-,TRBD1,TRBV5-1,TGCGCCAGCAGAAGGGACAGTAATACAGATACGCAGTATTTT,CASRRDSNTDTQYF
TRBJ2-2,-,-,TRBV7-2,TGTGCCAGCAGCTTAGTGGCTAGCGAGGTTTACACCGGGGAGCTGTTTTTT,CASSLVASEVYTGELFF
TRBJ2-7,-,-,TRBV28,TGTGCCAGCAAGGGCAGGGTATACGAGCAGTACTTC,CASKGRVYEQYF
TRBJ2-1,-,-,TRBV28,TGTGCCAGCAGTACTCTAATGGGGGGTGCCTACAATGAGCAGTTCTTC,CASSTLMGGAYNEQFF
TRBJ2-7,-,TRBD1,TRBV6-5,TGTGCCAACACTGTTCCGGGACAGGGGACCTACGAGCAGTACTTC,CANTVPGQGTYEQYF
TRBJ2-2,-,-,TRBV3-1/TRBV3-2,TGTGCCAGCAGCGTACAGGGTTTAGCGAACACCGGGGAGCTGTTTTTT,CASSVQGLANTGELFF
TRBJ1-5,-,-,TRBV7-8,TGTGCCAGCAGCTTATCTGCGGGGGAGAATCAGCCCCAGCATTTT,CASSLSAGENQPQHF
TRBJ1-6,-,-,TRBV27,TGTGCCAGCAGTGCCTTGGGAGGGTTGGTCCTAGATTCACCCCTCCACTTT,CASSALGGLVLDSPLHF
TRBJ2-5,-,-,TRBV6-5,TGTGCCAGCAGTCCAGGGGTCCACGAGACCCAGTACTTC,CASSPGVHETQYF
TRBJ2-5,few,-,TRBV10-2,TGCGCCAGCGGGGGACTTCTGGAAGCCCAGTACTTC,CASGGLLEAQYF
TRBJ1-1,-,-,TRBV29-1,TGCAGCGTGGACCAGGGGAGTCCTGAAGCTTTCTTT,CSVDQGSPEAFF
TRBJ2-1,-,-,TRBV28,TGTGCCAGCAGTTTGCTCGGTAGAGAGCAGTTCTTC,CASSLLGREQFF
TRBJ1-6,once,-,TRBV7-2,TGTGCCAGCAGCCTGAATTCAGGACAACGGGCTTCACCCCTCCACTTT,CASSLNSGQRASPLHF
TRBJ2-3,-,-,TRBV4-1,TGCGCCAGCAGCCAAGAAAGGTGGCAGGGAAGCACAGATACGCAGTATTTT,CASSQERWQGSTDTQYF
TRBJ2-1,-,TRBD2,TRBV7-2,TGTGCCAGCAGCCGCGGACTAGCGGGAGGTAGGGGAAATGAGCAGTTCTTC,CASSRGLAGGRGNEQFF
TRBJ2-2,-,TRBD1,TRBV7-3,TGTGCCAGCAGCCCCGACAGGGCGTTGTCCGGGGAGCTGTTTTTT,CASSPDRALSGELFF
TRBJ1-2,-,-,TRBV5-1,TGCGCCAGCAGCTGGGGGCCTGGGGGTGGTGGCTACACCTTC,CASSWGPGGGGYTF
TRBJ1-4,-,-,TRBV9,TGTGCCAGCAGCCCCACAGGTACAACTAATGAAAAACTGTTTTTT,CASSPTGTTNEKLFF
TRBJ1-5,-,-,TRBV5-5,TGTGCCAGCAGCTTGAATTTCGACTTGAGACAGCCCCAGCATTTT,CASSLNFDLRQPQHF
TRBJ2-3,-,TRBD1,TRBV5-1,TGCGCCAGCAGCAGCGGGACAGGGACAGATACGCAGTATTTT,CASSSGTGTDTQYF
TRBJ2-5,-,-,TRBV5-1,TGCGCCACACAAACCGCAGCGGGCTCTCCCAAAGAGACCCAGTACTTC,CATQTAAGSPKETQYF
TRBJ2-1,once,TRBD2,TRBV19,TGTGCCAGTAGTAGATGGATAACTAGCGGTCACAATGAGCAGTTCTTC,CASSRWITSGHNEQFF
TRBJ2-3,-,-,TRBV25-1,TGTGCCAGCAGTGAAGCGGGGACAGCCGACACAGATACGCAGTATTTT,CASSEAGTADTDTQYF